This section outlines one T cell receptor beta chain sequence together with its context. Assay: immunoSEQ multiplex PCR; the TCRdb copy retains only in-frame clones and omits some. The data show about 250,000 clones, about 89% seen once. CDR1 and CDR2 (germline): ENHRY, SYGVKD. The CDR3 runs 13 residues. Losses at the gene ends were 4 bases for V and 5 bases for J; bases not matched to a gene: 4. The sample is drawn from a study of blood T cell repertoires in COVID-19. This TCR was sampled from a man in his forties or fifties who had recovered from COVID-19. The chain links TRBV10-3 to TRBJ2-7; 8 bases match TRBD2. Sequenced material: PBMCs or T cells enriched from blood (not recorded which). The CDR3 bases are TGTGCCATCAGTGGTAGCGGGACGGACGAGCAGTACTTC. Translated: CAISGSGTDEQYF.